The clone carrying this T cell receptor (beta chain) has a count of ten or more. The data stem from a study of regulatory T cells in long-lasting Graves disease. Sequencing libraries for TCR beta were prepared with iRepertoire HTBI primers and Arm-PCR of CDR3 regions. TCRdb processed the multiplex PCR reads anew with MiXCR; each CDR3 protein has one entry. The sample lists hundreds of thousands of distinct CDR3 sequences; 20% to 25% were seen once. This CDR3 region has 15 residues. V was pared by 3 bases and J by 6 bases, with 9 bases of the junction left unmatched. Indicated time point: persistent/refractory GD, antithyroid drugs over 5 years with positive TRAb. RNA extracted from PBMCs served as the sequencing template. Graves' disease diagnoses followed American Thyroid Association guidelines.

This TCR was recovered from a female donor with Graves disease. The rearrangement joins TRBV12-3 or TRBV12-4 to TRBJ1-2; 8 positions match TRBD1. Sample: peripheral blood mononuclear cells (PBMCs), taken when the disease was refractory, from a patient treated with antithyroid drugs. The CDR3: CASSFWRQGADGYTF. CDR3 coding DNA: TGTGCCAGCAGTTTCTGGAGGCAGGGGGCTGATGGCTACACCTTC.